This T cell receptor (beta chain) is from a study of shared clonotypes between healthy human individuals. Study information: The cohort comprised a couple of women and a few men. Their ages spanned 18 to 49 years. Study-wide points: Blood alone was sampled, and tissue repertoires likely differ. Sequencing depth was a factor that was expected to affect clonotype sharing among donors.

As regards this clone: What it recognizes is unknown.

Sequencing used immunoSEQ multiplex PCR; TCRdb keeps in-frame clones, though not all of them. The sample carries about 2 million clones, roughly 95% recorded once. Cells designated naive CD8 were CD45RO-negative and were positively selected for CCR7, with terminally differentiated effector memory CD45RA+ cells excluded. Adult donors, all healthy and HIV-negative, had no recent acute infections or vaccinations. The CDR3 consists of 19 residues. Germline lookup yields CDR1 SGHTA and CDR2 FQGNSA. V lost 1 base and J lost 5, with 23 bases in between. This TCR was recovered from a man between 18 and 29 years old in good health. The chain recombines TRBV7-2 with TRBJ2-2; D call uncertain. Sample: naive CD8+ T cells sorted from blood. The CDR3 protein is CASSLGIDIYVVGTGELFF. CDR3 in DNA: TGTGCCAGCAGCTTAGGTATCGATATCTACGTGGTTGGAACCGGGGAGCTGTTTTTT.